What follows are 26 T cell receptor beta chains derived from one specimen sequenced in a study of blood T cell repertoires in COVID-19. The method was immunoSEQ multiplex PCR; TCRdb's version includes in-frame clones alone and lacks a portion of them. The data show roughly 220,000 clones, 90% seen once. Sequenced material: PBMCs or T cells enriched from blood (not recorded which). Every receptor here comes from a man under 40 who had been exposed to COVID-19.

The rearrangement joins TRBV2 to TRBJ2-3; tentatively, D is TRBD2 (5 bases). CDR1 and CDR2 (germline): SNHLY, FYNNEI. The CDR3 length is 19 residues. Trimming cost V 2 bases and J 2 bases, with 23 bases left between them. CDR3 sequence reads: CASSESLRKEVGYTDTQYF. DNA of the CDR3: TGTGCCAGCAGTGAATCTTTAAGGAAGGAGGTAGGGTACACAGATACGCAGTATTTT.

This clone showed up just once. The V and J genes are TRBV20-1 and TRBJ2-5, with D unclear. V was cut by 3 bases and J by 0 bases, with 5 bases left in between. CDR3 length equals 12 residues. Germline values: CDR1 DFQATT, CDR2 SNEGSKA (reference sequence). The CDR3 loop reads CSASNNQETQYF. The CDR3 DNA reads TGCAGTGCTAGTAACAACCAAGAGACCCAGTACTTC.

The rearrangement links TRBV11-3 to TRBJ1-1, with 8 positions matching TRBD1. Germline assignment: CDR1 SGHNT and CDR2 YENEEA. The CDR3 consists of 14 residues. After removal of 5 bases from V and 4 bases from J, the junction contained 6 bases not matched to a gene. The CDR3 nucleotides are TGTGCCAGCAGCCCTAGGACAGGGAGCACTGAAGCTTTCTTT. Encoded protein: CASSPRTGSTEAFF.

The CDR3: CASSFSGKETQYF. DNA of the CDR3: TGTGCCAGCAGCTTCTCAGGGAAAGAGACCCAGTACTTC. This chain joins TRBV11-1 and TRBJ2-5; maybe TRBD1 (5 bases). This CDR3 comprises 13 residues. Deletions cut 3 bases from V and 3 bases from J, with 8 bases between. Germline V gives CDR1 SGHAT, CDR2 FQDESV (reference sequence).

The V gene is TRBV3-1 (or the pseudogene TRBV3-2), the J gene TRBJ2-3; 7 bases are shared with TRBD1. V lost 4 bases, J lost 3 bases, and 13 bases stayed unmatched. The CDR3 extends over 17 amino acids. CDR1 LGHDT and CDR2 YNNKEL come from the germline V gene (reference sequence). The CDR3 DNA follows: TGTGCCAGCAGCCGATACCCAGGGGGACCCATAACAGATACGCAGTATTTT. Translation: CASSRYPGGPITDTQYF.

The CDR3 DNA reads as TGCGCCAGCAGCCAAGGGGTGACGACTGGGAGCTCTGGGGCCAACGTCCTGACTTTC. Its translation is CASSQGVTTGSSGANVLTF. The genes are TRBV4-1 and TRBJ2-6; D may be TRBD2 (5 bases). V lost 1 base and J 0 bases, leaving 16 bases between the germline ends. The length of the CDR3 is 19 residues. Germline V lookup: CDR1 MGHRA, CDR2 YSYEKL.

The CDR3 DNA sequence: TGTGCCACCAGCATCCCGGAGGCCGTAGTTTTTTATGGCTACACCTTC. Amino acids: CATSIPEAVVFYGYTF. This chain joins TRBV15 and TRBJ1-2; no definite D call. The germline V gene has CDR1 LNHNV and CDR2 YYDKDF (reference sequence). This CDR3 contains 16 residues. Deletions cut 4 bases from V and 5 bases from J, with 20 bases between.

The chain employs TRBV2 and TRBJ2-5, with 8 nucleotides matching TRBD1. Unmatched junction bases numbered 5, after V lost 6 bases and J lost 5 bases. This CDR3 has 13 residues. The germline CDR1 and CDR2 sequences are SNHLY and FYNNEI. The CDR3 nucleotides are TGTGCCAGCAGCCCGACAGGGGTGGAGACCCAGTACTTC. Encoded protein: CASSPTGVETQYF.

This sequence joins TRBV4-1 and TRBJ2-3, with D unclear. The V and J ends lost 0 bases and 1 base respectively, with 5 bases between them. The germline V gene has CDR1 MGHRA and CDR2 YSYEKL. CDR3 length equals 14 residues. The CDR3 protein is CASSQDQGTDTQYF. The CDR3 DNA sequence: TGCGCCAGCAGCCAAGATCAGGGCACAGATACGCAGTATTTT.

The gene calls are TRBV9 and TRBJ1-1; TRBD1 might be the D (5 bases). Germline assignment: CDR1 SGDLS and CDR2 YYNGEE. The CDR3 runs 14 residues. Trimming shortened V by 3 bases and J by 7 bases, and 16 bases separated the two germline ends. The CDR3: CASSALTGTSEAFF. For the CDR3, the DNA is TGTGCCAGCAGCGCTCTTACTGGGACTAGTGAAGCTTTCTTT. The full variable domain, its missing parts supplied by reference TRBV9 and TRBJ1-1, is DSGVTQTPKHLITATGQRVTLRCSPRSGDLSVYWYQQSLDQGLQFLIQYYNGEERAKGNILERFSAQQFPDLHSELNLSSLELGDSALYFCASSALTGTSEAFFGQGTRLTVV.

The rearrangement joins TRBV7-3 to TRBJ2-3; D may be TRBD2 (7 bases). Trimming shortened V by 6 bases and J by 3 bases, and 10 bases separated the two germline ends. The CDR3 totals 13 residues. Germline CDR1 reads SGHTA; CDR2 reads FQGTGA. CDR3 protein: CASREGGTDTQYF. The CDR3 DNA is TGTGCCAGCAGGGAGGGGGGGACAGATACGCAGTATTTT.

The V and J genes are TRBV30 and TRBJ1-5; D gene uncertain. V gave up 0 bases and J gave up 6 bases, with 12 bases separating them. Germline assignment: CDR1 GTSNPN and CDR2 SVGIG (reference sequence). The CDR3 is made up of 14 amino acids. This CDR3 is CAWSVGQSLQPQHF. CDR3 coding DNA: TGTGCCTGGAGTGTTGGGCAGAGTCTTCAGCCCCAGCATTTT.

The genes are TRBV7-2 and TRBJ1-2, with 9 bases fitting TRBD1. The CDR3 has 14 amino acids. Germline V gene data show CDR1 as SGHTA and CDR2 as FQGNSA. Unmatched junction bases numbered 7, after V lost 5 bases and J lost 6 bases. CDR3: CASSRAGTGNGYTF. DNA for the CDR3: TGTGCCAGCAGCCGCGCGGGGACAGGGAATGGCTACACCTTC.

Only one count was recorded for this clone. The chain is built from TRBV4-1 and TRBJ2-5; 14 nucleotides agree with TRBD2. Germline values: CDR1 MGHRA, CDR2 YSYEKL. The V segment lost 3 bases and the J segment 5 bases; nucleotides outside the gene matches: 11. The CDR3 totals 18 residues. The CDR3 here is CASSQETSGGALYETQYF. The CDR3, as DNA: TGCGCCAGCAGCCAGGAGACTAGCGGGGGGGCATTGTACGAGACCCAGTACTTC.

V gene TRBV5-1 combines with J gene TRBJ2-2, with no clear D. CDR3 length equals 13 residues. In germline, CDR1 is SGHRS, CDR2 YFSETQ. V was cut by 1 base and J by 6 bases, with 7 bases left in between. The CDR3 here is CASSLSNSGELFF. The CDR3 coding sequence is TGCGCCAGCAGCTTGAGTAACTCCGGGGAGCTGTTTTTT.

This chain uses TRBV3-1 (or the pseudogene TRBV3-2) with TRBJ2-7; D is possibly TRBD2 (6 bases). CDR1 and CDR2 (germline): LGHDT, YNNKEL (reference sequence). This CDR3 region has 12 residues. V was trimmed by 4 bases and J by 11 bases, leaving 15 bases between them. The CDR3 sequence: CASSPRRGEKYF. The CDR3 DNA sequence: TGTGCCAGCAGCCCCCGGAGGGGCGAAAAGTACTTC.

This clone is a singleton in its sample. This chain links TRBV5-6 with TRBJ1-2; possibly TRBD1 for D (6 bases). Germline assignment: CDR1 SGHDT and CDR2 YYEEEE. The CDR3 is made up of 15 amino acids. The V gene lost 2 bases and the J gene lost 1 base, with 12 bases spanning the gap. CDR3 sequence (DNA): TGTGCCAGCAGCTTACGGGACATCCTTAACTATGGCTACACCTTC. It codes for CASSLRDILNYGYTF.

The gene calls are TRBV25-1 and TRBJ1-1; TRBD1 matches at 7 bases. Trimming at V came to 3 bases and at J to 6 bases, leaving 4 bases not matched to a gene. Germline assignment: CDR1 MGHDK and CDR2 SYGVNS. The CDR3 extends over 13 amino acids. The CDR3 coding sequence is TGTGCCAGCAGTGACAGGGGGTACGCTGAAGCTTTCTTT. Translated, it gives CASSDRGYAEAFF.

J is TRBJ2-1 and V is TRBV11-3; 7 bases are a match to TRBD1. With V trimmed by 0 bases and J by 8 bases, 4 bases remained unmatched. The length of the CDR3 is 14 residues. The germline CDR1 and CDR2 sequences are SGHNT and YENEEA. CDR3 DNA: TGTGCCAGCAGCTTAGAGACAGGGCGTCATGAGCAGTTCTTC. This gives the protein CASSLETGRHEQFF.

This chain links TRBV7-8 with TRBJ2-3, with 10 bases fitting TRBD1. Per germline, CDR1 SGHVS and CDR2 FQNEAQ. The CDR3 is 15 residues long. The junction had 3 bases not matched to a gene; V was cut back by 1 base and J by 5 bases. The CDR3 bases are TGTGCCAGCAGCTTAGGCGGGACAGGGGTAGATACGCAGTATTTT. It yields the protein CASSLGGTGVDTQYF.

The rearrangement joins TRBV5-1 to TRBJ1-2; TRBD1 matches 7 bases. CDR1 SGHRS and CDR2 YFSETQ come from the germline V gene. Trimming cost V 4 bases and J 3 bases; bases outside gene matches: 6. The CDR3 loop spans 14 amino acids. The chain's CDR3 is CASSRYTGDYGYTF. Written as DNA, the CDR3 is TGCGCCAGCAGCAGGTACACAGGGGACTATGGCTACACCTTC. Together with reference TRBV5-1 and TRBJ1-2, the CDR3 gives the full variable domain: KAGVTQTPRYLIKTRGQQVTLSCSPISGHRSVSWYQQTPGQGLQFLFEYFSETQRNKGNFPGRFSGRQFSNSRSEMNVSTLELGDSALYLCASSRYTGDYGYTFGSGTRLTVV.

This chain's CDR3 is CSVGSGGAGGNTIYF. CDR3 bases: TGCAGCGTCGGCTCAGGGGGCGCGGGTGGAAACACCATATATTTT. This chain links TRBV29-1 with TRBJ1-3; 8 positions match TRBD1. Germline V lookup: CDR1 SQVTM, CDR2 ANQGSEA. The junction had 10 bases not matched to a gene; V was cut back by 6 bases and J by 3 bases. The CDR3 runs 15 residues.

CDR3 residues: CASSQDGGSTEAFF. The CDR3 DNA follows: TGCGCCAGCAGCCAAGATGGCGGGAGCACTGAAGCTTTCTTT. The V call is TRBV4-3, the J call TRBJ1-1; D gene ambiguous. Per germline, CDR1 LGHNA and CDR2 YSLEER. The CDR3 is 14 amino acids. V was trimmed by 0 bases and J by 4 bases, leaving 9 bases between them.

V gene TRBV5-6 combines with J gene TRBJ2-1; D is unclear. The CDR3 covers 13 residues. Germline CDR1 and CDR2: SGHDT and YYEEEE. V was trimmed by 1 base and J by 10 bases, leaving 12 bases between them. The CDR3 sequence: CASSLSVRNEQFF. CDR3 nucleotide sequence: TGTGCCAGCAGCTTGAGCGTGAGGAACGAGCAGTTCTTC.

The gene calls are TRBV19 and TRBJ2-3; 9 bases are shared with TRBD2. With 10 bases clipped from V and 4 bases from J, the junction kept 6 bases outside the gene matches. Germline assignment: CDR1 LNHDA and CDR2 SQIVND (reference sequence). This CDR3 contains 13 residues. CDR3 DNA: TGTGCCACCTCCGGCGGGGGGGCAGATACGCAGTATTTT. It specifies CATSGGGADTQYF.

The genes are TRBV25-1 and TRBJ1-1, with TRBD1 matching 7 bases. This CDR3 region has 16 residues. With 2 bases clipped from V and 4 bases from J, the junction kept 10 bases outside the gene matches. Germline CDR1 is MGHDK and CDR2 is SYGVNS. CDR3 sequence: CASSEPSTGRSTEAFF. The DNA of the CDR3 is TGTGCCAGCAGTGAACCTTCGACAGGGAGGAGCACTGAAGCTTTCTTT.